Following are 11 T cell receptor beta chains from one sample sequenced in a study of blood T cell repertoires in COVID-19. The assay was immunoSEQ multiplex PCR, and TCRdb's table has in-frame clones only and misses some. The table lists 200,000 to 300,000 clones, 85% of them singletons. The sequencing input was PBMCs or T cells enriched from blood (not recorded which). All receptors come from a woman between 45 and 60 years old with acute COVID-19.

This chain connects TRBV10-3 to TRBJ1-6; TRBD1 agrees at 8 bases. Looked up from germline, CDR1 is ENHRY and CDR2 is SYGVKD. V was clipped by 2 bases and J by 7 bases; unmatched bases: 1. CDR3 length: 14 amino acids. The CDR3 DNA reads TGTGCCATCAGTGAGCAGGGGGCGAATTCACCCCTCCACTTT. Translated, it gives CAISEQGANSPLHF.

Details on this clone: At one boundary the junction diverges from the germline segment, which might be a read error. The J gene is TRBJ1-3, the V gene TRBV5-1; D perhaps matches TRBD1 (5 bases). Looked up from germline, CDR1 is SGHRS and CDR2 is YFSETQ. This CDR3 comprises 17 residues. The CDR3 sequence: CASRLGLTAPSGNTIYF. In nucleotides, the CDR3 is TGCGCCAGCAGGTTGGGTCTGACAGCTCCCTCTGGAAACACCATATATTTT.

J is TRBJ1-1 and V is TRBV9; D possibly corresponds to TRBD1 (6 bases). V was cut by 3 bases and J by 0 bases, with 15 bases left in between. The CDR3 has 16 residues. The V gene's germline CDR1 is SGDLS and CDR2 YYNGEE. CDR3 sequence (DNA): TGTGCCAGCAGCGCTCTCCAGGGGCGCCTGAACACTGAAGCTTTCTTT. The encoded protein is CASSALQGRLNTEAFF.

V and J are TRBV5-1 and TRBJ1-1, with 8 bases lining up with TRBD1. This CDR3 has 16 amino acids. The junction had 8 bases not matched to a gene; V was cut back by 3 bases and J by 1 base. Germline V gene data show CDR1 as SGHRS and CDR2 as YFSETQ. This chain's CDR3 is CASSWTGTTGNTEAFF. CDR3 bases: TGCGCCAGCAGCTGGACAGGGACGACGGGGAACACTGAAGCTTTCTTT. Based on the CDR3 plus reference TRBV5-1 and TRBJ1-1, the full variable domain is KAGVTQTPRYLIKTRGQQVTLSCSPISGHRSVSWYQQTPGQGLQFLFEYFSETQRNKGNFPGRFSGRQFSNSRSEMNVSTLELGDSALYLCASSWTGTTGNTEAFFGQGTRLTVV.

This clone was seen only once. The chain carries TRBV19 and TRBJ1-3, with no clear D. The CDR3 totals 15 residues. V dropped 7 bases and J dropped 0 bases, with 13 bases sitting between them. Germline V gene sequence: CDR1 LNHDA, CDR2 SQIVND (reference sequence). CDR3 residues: CASTGGRGSGNTIYF. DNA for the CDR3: TGTGCCAGTACCGGTGGCCGCGGCTCTGGAAACACCATATATTTT.

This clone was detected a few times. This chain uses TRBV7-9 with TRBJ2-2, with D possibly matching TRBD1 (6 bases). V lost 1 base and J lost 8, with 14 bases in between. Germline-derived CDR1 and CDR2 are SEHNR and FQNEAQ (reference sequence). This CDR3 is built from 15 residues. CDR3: CASSLEAGATGELFF. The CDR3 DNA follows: TGTGCCAGCAGCTTAGAGGCAGGGGCAACAGGGGAGCTGTTTTTT.

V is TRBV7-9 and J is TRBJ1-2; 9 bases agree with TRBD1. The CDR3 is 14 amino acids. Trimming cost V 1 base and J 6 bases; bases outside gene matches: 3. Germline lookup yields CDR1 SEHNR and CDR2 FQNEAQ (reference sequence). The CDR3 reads CASSLDRGRNGYTF. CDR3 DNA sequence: TGTGCCAGCAGCTTAGACAGGGGGCGAAATGGCTACACCTTC.

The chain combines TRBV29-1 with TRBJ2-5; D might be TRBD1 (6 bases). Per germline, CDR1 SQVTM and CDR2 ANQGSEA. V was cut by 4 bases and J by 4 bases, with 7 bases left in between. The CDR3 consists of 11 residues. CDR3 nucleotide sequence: TGCAGCGTTGGGACAGTAGAGACCCAGTACTTC. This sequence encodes CSVGTVETQYF.

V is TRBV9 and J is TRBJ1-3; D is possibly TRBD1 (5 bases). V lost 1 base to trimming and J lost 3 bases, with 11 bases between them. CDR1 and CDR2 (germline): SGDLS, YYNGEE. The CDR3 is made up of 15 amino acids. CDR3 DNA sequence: TGTGCCAGCAGCGTAACCTCAGGGTATGGAAACACCATATATTTT. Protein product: CASSVTSGYGNTIYF.

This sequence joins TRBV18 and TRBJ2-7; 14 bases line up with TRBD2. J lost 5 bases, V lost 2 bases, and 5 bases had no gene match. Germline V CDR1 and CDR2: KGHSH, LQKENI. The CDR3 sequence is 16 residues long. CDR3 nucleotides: TGTGCCAGCTCACCAGGGACTAGCGGGGGCAGAGACGAGCAGTACTTC. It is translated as CASSPGTSGGRDEQYF. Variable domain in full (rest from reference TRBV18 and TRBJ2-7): NAGVMQNPRHLVRRRGQEARLRCSPMKGHSHVYWYRQLPEEGLKFMVYLQKENIIDESGMPKERFSAEFPKEGPSILRIQQVVRGDSAAYFCASSPGTSGGRDEQYFGPGTRLTVT.

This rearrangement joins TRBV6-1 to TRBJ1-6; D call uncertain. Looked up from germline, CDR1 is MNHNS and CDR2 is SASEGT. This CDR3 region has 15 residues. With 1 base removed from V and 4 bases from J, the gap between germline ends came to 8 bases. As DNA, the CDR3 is TGTGCCAGCAGTGAAGGCAGTGATTATAATTCACCCCTCCACTTT. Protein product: CASSEGSDYNSPLHF.